Below are 2 T cell receptor beta chains sequenced from a single sample in a study of OX40 agonist ivuxolimab in advanced cancers. Libraries were built with the immunoSEQ multiplex PCR assay. TCRdb mirrors the immuneACCESS table, restricted to in-frame sequences. Some clones are absent from its copies; in checked studies, under half trace to an unresolved V gene, and the reason for the others is unknown. The sample table holds roughly 13,000 clones, of which just under 80% were seen once. The top ten clones comprise roughly 13% of the sample. The source material was CD4+ or CD8+ T cells sorted from blood, sampled in a trial of the OX40 agonist ivuxolimab. The receptors were gathered from an adult with an advanced solid tumor such as melanoma, head and neck, liver or kidney cancer.

The sample holds one count of this clone. V gene TRBV9 combines with J gene TRBJ2-7, with TRBD2 identical over 8 bases. The CDR3 has 14 residues. The trim removed 3 bases at V and 1 base at J, leaving 3 bases unmatched. Looked up from germline, CDR1 is SGDLS and CDR2 is YYNGEE. CDR3 in amino acids: CASSGGLESYEQYF. The CDR3 coding sequence is TGTGCCAGCAGCGGGGGACTAGAATCCTACGAGCAGTACTTC.

DNA for the CDR3: TGTGCCAGCAGTGAAAGGACAGGGGGCACTGAAGCTTTCTTT. The encoded protein is CASSERTGGTEAFF. This chain joins TRBV6-1 and TRBJ1-1, with TRBD1 matching 10 bases. Germline V gene data show CDR1 as MNHNS and CDR2 as SASEGT. This CDR3 region has 14 residues. With 2 bases clipped from V and 4 bases from J, the junction kept 1 base outside the gene matches.